The present T cell receptor beta chain was sequenced within a study of post-analysis software for immune sequencing data. Study-wide points: Five or six TRBV segments (TRBV5-6, TRBV5-1 and TRBV20-1 among them) occurred more frequently in patients than in controls. Normalized Chao1 diversity was significantly reduced in patients versus controls. Samples made in the same batch grouped tightly together by F measure.

The TCR beta cDNA libraries carried unique molecular identifiers. From the PCR reads, TCRdb called clonotypes with MiXCR, one entry per CDR3 protein. The sample lists about 400,000 distinct CDR3 sequences, about a third occurring once. This clonotype was seen a few times. The antigen is unknown. The ends lost 6 bases at V and 2 bases at J; junction bases unmatched: 11. The CDR3 covers 16 residues. Sequenced sample: blood. V and J are TRBV12-3 or TRBV12-4 and TRBJ2-5; 8 bases agree with TRBD1. The sequence came from a girl under 18 with multiple sclerosis. In DNA form, the CDR3 reads TGTGCCAGCAGCCTCGACAGGGGAAACCGACAAGAGACCCAGTACTTC. Translated, it gives CASSLDRGNRQETQYF.